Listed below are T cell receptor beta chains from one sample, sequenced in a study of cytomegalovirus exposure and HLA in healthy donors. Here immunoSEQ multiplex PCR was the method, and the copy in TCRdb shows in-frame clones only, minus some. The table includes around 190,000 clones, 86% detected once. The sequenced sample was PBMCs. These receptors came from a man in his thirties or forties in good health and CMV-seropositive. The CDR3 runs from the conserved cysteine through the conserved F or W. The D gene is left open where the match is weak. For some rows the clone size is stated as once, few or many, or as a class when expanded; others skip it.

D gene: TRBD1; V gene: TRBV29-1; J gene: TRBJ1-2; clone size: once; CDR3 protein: CSVEAGTGVYGYTF; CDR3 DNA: TGCAGCGTTGAAGCCGGGACAGGGGTGTATGGCTACACCTTC
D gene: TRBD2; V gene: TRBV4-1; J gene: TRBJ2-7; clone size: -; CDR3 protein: CASSQSLAVTYEQYF; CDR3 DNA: TGCGCCAGCAGCCAAAGCCTAGCGGTTACCTACGAGCAGTACTTC
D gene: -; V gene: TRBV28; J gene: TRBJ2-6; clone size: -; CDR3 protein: CASSPDSSGANVLTF; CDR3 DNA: TGTGCCAGCAGTCCCGACAGCTCTGGGGCCAACGTCCTGACTTTC
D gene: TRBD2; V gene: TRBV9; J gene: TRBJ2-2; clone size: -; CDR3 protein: CASSVGASGGTGELFF; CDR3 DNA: TGTGCCAGCAGCGTAGGGGCTAGCGGGGGCACCGGGGAGCTGTTTTTT
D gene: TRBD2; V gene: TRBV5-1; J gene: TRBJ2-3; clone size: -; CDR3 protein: CASSGGTIRTSTDTQYF; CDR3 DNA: TGCGCCAGCAGCGGGGGGACTATCCGTACTAGCACAGATACGCAGTATTTT
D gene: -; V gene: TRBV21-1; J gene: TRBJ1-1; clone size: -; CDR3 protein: CASSEDLLRAEAFF; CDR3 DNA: TGTGCCAGCAGCGAGGACTTACTGCGGGCTGAAGCTTTCTTT
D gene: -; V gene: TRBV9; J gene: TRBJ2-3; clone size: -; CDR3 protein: CASSVVDPDTQYF; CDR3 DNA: TGTGCCAGCAGCGTAGTAGACCCAGATACGCAGTATTTT
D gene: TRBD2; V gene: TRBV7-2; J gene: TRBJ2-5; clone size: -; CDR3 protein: CASSLKGTKQETQYF; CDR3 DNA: TGTGCCAGCAGCTTAAAGGGGACTAAACAAGAGACCCAGTACTTC
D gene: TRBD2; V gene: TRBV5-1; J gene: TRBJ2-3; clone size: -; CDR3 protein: CASTSGRADVQYF; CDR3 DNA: TGCGCCAGCACTAGCGGGAGGGCCGACGTTCAGTATTTT
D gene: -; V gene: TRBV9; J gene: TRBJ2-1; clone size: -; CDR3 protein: CASSVSSRADEQFF; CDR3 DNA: TGTGCCAGCAGCGTAAGTAGTAGGGCAGATGAGCAGTTCTTC
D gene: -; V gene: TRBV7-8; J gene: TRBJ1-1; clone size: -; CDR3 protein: CASSLLWSTEAFF; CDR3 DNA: TGTGCCAGCAGCTTATTATGGAGCACTGAAGCTTTCTTT